One sample yielded the 14 T cell receptor beta chains listed below, sequenced in a study of T cells in localized non-small cell lung cancer. TCRdb keeps only in-frame clones here, not all; method: immunoSEQ multiplex PCR. The table lists under 35,000 clones, approximately 89% of them singletons. This specimen consisted of peripheral blood mononuclear cells, obtained before any cancer treatment. The receptor source for this set is a female donor at least 60 years old with stage II lung adenocarcinoma.

This clone ranks as medium-sized. The V call is TRBV11-2, the J call TRBJ2-7; no firm D call. The V end was cut by 9 bases, the J end by 2 bases, with 17 bases between. Germline CDR1 reads SGHAT; CDR2 reads FQNNGV. This CDR3 is built from 14 residues. CDR3 nucleotide sequence: TGTGCCAGTGTAGCAGACCCCCCGGCCTACGAGCAGTACTTC. Protein sequence: CASVADPPAYEQYF.

CDR3 sequence reads: CASSLSGGDTGELFF. The CDR3 nucleotides are TGTGCCAGCAGCTTGAGCGGAGGCGACACCGGGGAGCTGTTTTTT. The chain couples TRBV7-2 to TRBJ2-2; a possible D gene is TRBD2 (5 bases). This CDR3 contains 15 residues. Per germline, CDR1 SGHTA and CDR2 FQGNSA. Trimming took off 3 bases at V and 3 bases at J, with 11 bases between the two ends.

The J gene is TRBJ2-2, the V gene TRBV4-1; maybe TRBD1 (6 bases). This CDR3 is built from 18 residues. The V and J ends lost 4 bases and 0 bases respectively, with 18 bases between them. Germline V gene sequence: CDR1 MGHRA, CDR2 YSYEKL. The CDR3 DNA reads as TGCGCCAGCAGCCGACGGGACACAGGAGATCCGAACACCGGGGAGCTGTTTTTT. As protein: CASSRRDTGDPNTGELFF.

The chain couples TRBV28 to TRBJ2-7, with 10 bases fitting TRBD1. The CDR3 contains 14 residues. The V gene end was trimmed by 6 bases and the J gene end by 2 bases; junction bases not matched to a gene: 4. Per the germline V gene, CDR1 is MDHEN and CDR2 is SYDVKM. The CDR3 sequence: CASRRTGGTYEQYF. Written as DNA, the CDR3 is TGTGCCAGCAGAAGGACAGGGGGGACCTACGAGCAGTACTTC.

The V gene is TRBV10-2, the J gene TRBJ1-5; perhaps TRBD1 as D (6 bases). The V gene's germline CDR1 is WSHSY and CDR2 SAAADI. Trimming removed 7 bases from V and 4 bases from J, with 14 bases in between. The CDR3 sequence is 14 residues long. The CDR3 DNA reads TGCGCCAGCACCTCGAGGGGGGCAAATCAGCCCCAGCATTTT. It is translated as CASTSRGANQPQHF.

V usage is TRBV30 and J usage is TRBJ1-1; unclear D gene. The germline gives CDR1 GTSNPN, CDR2 SVGIG (reference sequence). The CDR3 consists of 13 residues. Between the trimmed V and J ends, which lost 0 bases and 12 bases, there was a span of 17 bases. The CDR3 nucleotides read TGTGCCTGGAGTGTACGGAAGCTCGGGGTAACTTTCTTT. Translated, it gives CAWSVRKLGVTFF.

This chain links TRBV6-5 with TRBJ1-1; D ambiguous. The CDR3 covers 13 residues. Germline CDR1 is MNHEY and CDR2 is SVGAGI. Trimming stripped 9 bases from V and 2 bases from J, with 13 bases between. CDR3 region: CASLRGSNTEAFF. The CDR3 bases are TGTGCCAGTCTGCGGGGATCCAACACTGAAGCTTTCTTT.

V gene TRBV19 combines with J gene TRBJ2-2, with 11 bases matching TRBD1. From germline, CDR1 is LNHDA and CDR2 SQIVND (reference sequence). The CDR3 loop spans 15 amino acids. Losses at the gene ends were 10 bases for V and 4 bases for J; bases not matched to a gene: 8. In nucleotides, the CDR3 is TGTGCCATCGCTCACGGGACAGGGGGCACCGGGGAGCTGTTTTTT. It specifies CAIAHGTGGTGELFF.

The rearrangement uses TRBV10-3 and TRBJ2-2, with D possibly being TRBD2 (5 bases). The CDR3 covers 17 residues. CDR1 and CDR2 (germline): ENHRY, SYGVKD. Trimming took off 5 bases at V and 1 base at J, with 17 bases between the two ends. The DNA for the CDR3 is TGTGCCATCAGTCACGATGCGAGGGCTCAGAACACCGGGGAGCTGTTTTTT. Amino acid sequence: CAISHDARAQNTGELFF.

This clone appeared once. V is TRBV5-6 and J is TRBJ1-3; tentatively, D is TRBD1 (6 bases). Germline lookup yields CDR1 SGHDT and CDR2 YYEEEE. The CDR3 loop spans 14 amino acids. Trimming removed 4 bases at V and 4 bases at J, with 12 bases between. In DNA form, the CDR3 reads TGTGCCAGCAGCCTGACAGGTCCGGGAAACACCATATATTTT. Translation: CASSLTGPGNTIYF.

This CDR3 is CASSGTRVYNEQFF. The DNA for the CDR3 is TGTGCCAGCAGCGGGACCAGAGTGTATAATGAGCAGTTCTTC. The chain links TRBV6-5 to TRBJ2-1, with D perhaps given as TRBD1 or TRBD2 (5 bases each). Germline V gives CDR1 MNHEY, CDR2 SVGAGI. There are 14 residues in the CDR3. Trimming shortened V by 6 bases and J by 7 bases, and 16 bases separated the two germline ends.

The chain has TRBV28 and TRBJ1-1; D not resolved. The V gene lost 3 bases and the J gene lost 0 bases, with 14 bases spanning the gap. Per germline, CDR1 MDHEN and CDR2 SYDVKM. The length of the CDR3 is 16 residues. This CDR3 reads CASSFGGNTMNTEAFF. DNA of the CDR3: TGTGCCAGCAGTTTCGGTGGGAATACCATGAACACTGAAGCTTTCTTT.

This sequence joins TRBV14 and TRBJ1-3; no reliable D call. Per the germline V gene, CDR1 is SGHDN and CDR2 is FVKESK. The CDR3 contains 16 residues. Trimming cost V 1 base and J 0 bases, with 10 bases left between them. CDR3 DNA: TGTGCCAGCAGCCAAGTGGTCCATGGCTCTGGAAACACCATATATTTT. Protein: CASSQVVHGSGNTIYF.

This clone occurred once. The chain uses TRBV6-4 and TRBJ2-1; D is undetermined. In germline, CDR1 is MRHNA, CDR2 SNTAGT. The CDR3 runs 13 residues. The germline V and J ends were trimmed by 5 bases and 7 bases, with 12 bases remaining between them. CDR3 protein: CASSTQYLNEQFF. CDR3 nucleotides: TGTGCCAGCAGTACCCAATATTTAAATGAGCAGTTCTTC.